The present entry profiles one TCR beta chain with its context. Its antigen is unknown. No much larger clonotype is one base removed from it; base qualities were not supplied. TCRbeta CDR3 regions were amplified from genomic DNA using the immunoSEQ Assay, a bias-controlled multiplex PCR. The original pipeline was this. The number of nucleated cells in each sample was estimated from the amplification of reference gene primers within the assay. To quantify the absolute abundance of each unique TCRbeta CDR3 rearrangement, sequence reads were collapsed and filtered. For each sample, productive Simpson clonality was calculated as the square root of Simpson's diversity index across productive rearrangements. Held by TCRdb, this immuneACCESS table contains in-frame sequences only and omits some clones. Under half of the omission traces to an unresolved V gene where checked; the cause of the rest is unknown. V, J and clone size derive from that table, while D and trimming were established from the DNA sequence. This sample is represented by more than 100,000 clones; around 87% of them were singletons. The top ten clonotypes cover about 2.5% of the sample.

Collaborating institutions collected whole blood in K2EDTA tubes following their own protocols. For TCRbeta analysis, collaborator samples were shipped as frozen whole blood, as isolated PBMCs, or as DNA extracted from either sample type. The data stem from a study of blood T cell repertoires in COVID-19 (dated by TCRdb to the early 2020s). Concerning the study at large: Collaborator samples came from the United States, Italy and Spain and covered acute and convalescent phases of COVID-19. Where available, HLA class I and class II types were obtained from metadata supplied by the sample provider rather than from assay-based typing. A freely available public database, intended as a resource for researchers studying the immune response to SARS-CoV-2, is where the repertoires were released. The dataset comprised deeply sampled blood TCRbeta repertoires from subjects exposed to, actively infected with, or recovered from COVID-19. The samples were drawn from the first 160 participants of the ongoing ImmuneRACE study and from 1,254 subjects provided by 6 global collaborators. The material from the prospective study consisted of cDNA or gDNA derived from T cells, B-cell-depleted T cells, or PBMCs. The sample metadata nearly always contained a de-identified subject ID, COVID-19 status, age in years and sex.

Findings and caveats that apply to the study as a whole: How much clinical and demographic metadata was included differed by source and by participant, and the metadata was provided uncurated.

The receptor's source is a man aged 45 to 65 with active COVID-19. Specimen: peripheral blood.

The CDR3 protein sequence reads: CASSPSTRGKLFF. The base sequence is TGTGCCAGCAGTCCTTCGACAAGGGGAAAACTGTTTTTT. The receptor chain draws on TRBV12-3 or TRBV12-4 and TRBJ1-4, and the D gene may be TRBD1, 5 bases matching. The trim is 5 bases for V and 10 bases for J, with a gap of 14 bases between the germline ends. The CDR3 runs 13 amino acids, cysteine and phenylalanine included. Just CDR3 DNA is preserved here, 39 bases in frame from base 1.